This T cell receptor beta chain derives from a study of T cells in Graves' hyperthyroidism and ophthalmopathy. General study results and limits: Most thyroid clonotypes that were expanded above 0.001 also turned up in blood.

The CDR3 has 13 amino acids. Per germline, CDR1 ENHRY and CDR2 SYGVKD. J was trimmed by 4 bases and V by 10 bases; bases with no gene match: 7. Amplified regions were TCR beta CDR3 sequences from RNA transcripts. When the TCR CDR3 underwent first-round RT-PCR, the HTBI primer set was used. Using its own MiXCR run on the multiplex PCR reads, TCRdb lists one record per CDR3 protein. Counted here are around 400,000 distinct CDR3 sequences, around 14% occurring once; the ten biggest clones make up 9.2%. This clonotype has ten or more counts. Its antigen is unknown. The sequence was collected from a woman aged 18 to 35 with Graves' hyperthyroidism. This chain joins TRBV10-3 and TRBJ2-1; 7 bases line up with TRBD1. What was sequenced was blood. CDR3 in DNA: TGTGCCACCTCAGGGACAGCTTACAATGAGCAGTTCTTC. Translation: CATSGTAYNEQFF.